A single sample is the source of the 27 T cell receptor beta chains below, sequenced in a study of blood T cell repertoires in COVID-19. Generated by immunoSEQ multiplex PCR, the TCRdb table keeps only in-frame clones and is missing some. The table lists 150,000 to 200,000 clones, roughly 87% of them singletons, with roughly 9.6% in the top ten. Sequencing used PBMCs or T cells enriched from blood (not recorded which). These receptors were taken from a man aged 50 to 60 who had recovered from COVID-19.

The gene calls are TRBV4-2 and TRBJ2-2, with TRBD1 matching over 7 bases. CDR1 and CDR2 from the germline V gene are LGHNA and YNFKEQ. Unmatched junction bases numbered 3, after V lost 3 bases and J lost 2 bases. The CDR3 covers 15 residues. As DNA, the CDR3 is TGTGCCAGCAGCCACCGGGACAGAAACACCGGGGAGCTGTTTTTT. It yields the protein CASSHRDRNTGELFF.

V usage is TRBV10-3 and J usage is TRBJ2-7; 11 nucleotides align to TRBD2. CDR1 is ENHRY, CDR2 SYGVKD, per germline. V was pared by 3 bases and J by 5 bases, with 15 bases of the junction left unmatched. The CDR3 spans 18 residues. The CDR3 sequence: CAISDSREGSGRGNEQYF. CDR3 bases: TGTGCCATCAGTGACTCCCGAGAAGGTAGCGGGAGGGGGAACGAGCAGTACTTC.

The CDR3 coding sequence is TGTGCCAGCAGCGCCATCACAGGGCAAAACACCGGGGAGCTGTTTTTT. Its protein is CASSAITGQNTGELFF. The V and J genes are TRBV5-4 and TRBJ2-2, with a possible D match to TRBD1 (6 bases). V shed 4 bases and J shed 2 bases, with 15 bases lying between them. This CDR3 comprises 16 residues. The germline CDR1 and CDR2 sequences are SGHNT and YYREEE (reference sequence).

This sequence joins TRBV3-1 (or the pseudogene TRBV3-2) and TRBJ2-7, with D possibly matching TRBD2 (5 bases). The CDR3 has 14 residues. Trimming took off 4 bases at V and 4 bases at J, with 14 bases between the two ends. The germline V gene encodes CDR1 LGHDT and CDR2 YNNKEL (reference sequence). CDR3 loop: CASSPTGGGYEQYF. The CDR3 coding sequence is TGTGCCAGCAGCCCGACCGGAGGCGGGTACGAGCAGTACTTC.

This chain joins TRBV11-3 and TRBJ1-1, with 7 bases aligning to TRBD1. The germline V gene encodes CDR1 SGHNT and CDR2 YENEEA. The CDR3 is 13 residues long. V was clipped by 5 bases and J by 7 bases; unmatched bases: 7. The CDR3 DNA reads as TGTGCCAGCAGCCCAGACGACAGGGATGAAGCTTTCTTT. Its translation is CASSPDDRDEAFF. Full variable domain (outside the CDR3, taken from reference TRBV11-3 and TRBJ1-1): EAGVVQSPRYKIIEKKQPVAFWCNPISGHNTLYWYLQNLGQGPELLIRYENEEAVDDSQLPKDRFSAERLKGVDSTLKIQPAELGDSAVYLCASSPDDRDEAFFGQGTRLTVV.

V usage is TRBV4-1 and J usage is TRBJ2-6; 7 nucleotides agree with TRBD2. This CDR3 has 19 residues. Trimming cost V 4 bases and J 0 bases; bases outside gene matches: 12. Germline values: CDR1 MGHRA, CDR2 YSYEKL. The CDR3 DNA sequence: TGCGCCAGCAGCCCCTCCGGGGTAGCGGGCTTCTCTGGGGCCAACGTCCTGACTTTC. Protein: CASSPSGVAGFSGANVLTF.

This clone was detected only once. This rearrangement joins TRBV6-5 to TRBJ2-7; 9 nucleotides match TRBD1. V was pared by 4 bases and J by 6 bases, with 13 bases of the junction left unmatched. Germline loops: CDR1 MNHEY, CDR2 SVGAGI. The CDR3 totals 16 residues. CDR3 in amino acids: CASSSWTGVVVGEQYF. CDR3 nucleotides: TGTGCCAGCAGTTCTTGGACAGGGGTGGTGGTGGGCGAGCAGTACTTC.

The J gene is TRBJ2-1, the V gene TRBV27, with 12 bases aligning to TRBD2. The CDR3 has 17 residues. J lost 7 bases, V lost 3 bases, and 10 bases had no gene match. In germline, CDR1 is MNHEY, CDR2 SMNVEV (reference sequence). The CDR3 DNA reads as TGTGCCAGCAGTTTTAGGGCTAGCGGGAGGGGGGGTAATGAGCAGTTCTTC. Protein sequence: CASSFRASGRGGNEQFF.

This chain links TRBV7-9 with TRBJ1-3; D possibly corresponds to TRBD1 (5 bases). The CDR3 is 15 residues long. Germline CDR1 SEHNR, CDR2 FQNEAQ (reference sequence). Trimming cost V 0 bases and J 4 bases, with 10 bases left between them. The CDR3 DNA sequence: TGTGCCAGCAGCTTAGCAGGGACTTTGGGAAACACCATATATTTT. It translates to CASSLAGTLGNTIYF. The full variable domain, rest sourced from reference TRBV7-9 and TRBJ1-3, is DTGVSQNPRHKITKRGQNVTFRCDPISEHNRLYWYRQTLGQGPEFLTYFQNEAQLEKSRLLSDRFSAERPKGSFSTLEIQRTEQGDSAMYLCASSLAGTLGNTIYFGEGSWLTVV.

The chain combines TRBV10-3 with TRBJ1-2, with D maybe TRBD1 (6 bases). This CDR3 has 14 residues. V lost 2 bases and J lost 7, with 14 bases in between. Germline CDR1 and CDR2: ENHRY and SYGVKD. In nucleotides, the CDR3 is TGTGCCATCAGTGAGAGCGGCAGGGGAGCTGGCTACACCTTC. This sequence encodes CAISESGRGAGYTF.

The chain has TRBV6-5 and TRBJ1-5; TRBD1 agrees at 8 bases. Trimming at V came to 6 bases and at J to 6 bases, leaving 4 bases not matched to a gene. There are 13 residues in the CDR3. Germline values: CDR1 MNHEY, CDR2 SVGAGI. The CDR3 here is CASRSGGGQPQHF. CDR3 nucleotides: TGTGCCAGCAGGTCAGGGGGCGGTCAGCCCCAGCATTTT.

The genes are TRBV7-8 and TRBJ1-1; weak D call: TRBD1 (6 bases). The CDR3 has 12 amino acids. Germline V gene data show CDR1 as SGHVS and CDR2 as FQNEAQ. Trimming left V 5 bases short and J 8 bases short, with 12 bases between. The DNA of the CDR3 is TGTGCCAGCAGCCTAAAGGGGGAAGAAGCTTTCTTT. Protein: CASSLKGEEAFF. The variable domain in full, completed from reference TRBV7-8 and TRBJ1-1, reads GAGVSQSPRYKVAKRGQDVALRCDPISGHVSLFWYQQALGQGPEFLTYFQNEAQLDKSGLPSDRFFAERPEGSVSTLKIQRTQQEDSAVYLCASSLKGEEAFFGQGTRLTVV.

The CDR3 sequence is CASTRTENTEAFF. The CDR3 DNA follows: TGTGCCAGCACCCGGACAGAGAACACTGAAGCTTTCTTT. The V gene is TRBV6-5, the J gene TRBJ1-1, with D possibly matching TRBD1 (6 bases). There are 13 residues in the CDR3. From germline, CDR1 is MNHEY and CDR2 SVGAGI. Trimming took off 7 bases at V and 1 base at J, with 10 bases between the two ends.

The rearrangement uses TRBV5-1 and TRBJ2-3, with TRBD2 as a possible D gene (7 bases). The CDR3 is 17 residues long. The V end lost 1 base, the J end lost 2 bases, and 17 bases lay between the germline ends. The germline V gene encodes CDR1 SGHRS and CDR2 YFSETQ. The CDR3 region has the DNA TGCGCCAGCAGCTTGAATCGGGGGGCGGATAACACAGATACGCAGTATTTT. The encoded protein is CASSLNRGADNTDTQYF.

Comment on this clone: The same CDR3 is also encoded by other DNA sequences in this sample. The V and J genes are TRBV6-5 and TRBJ2-7; D gene ambiguous. The germline V gene has CDR1 MNHEY and CDR2 SVGAGI. The CDR3 consists of 12 residues. The ends were cut back, 6 bases at V and 0 bases at J, with 6 bases in the middle. CDR3 region: CASSLSSYEQYF. The CDR3 region has the DNA TGTGCCAGCAGCCTGAGCTCCTACGAGCAGTACTTC.

V gene TRBV29-1 combines with J gene TRBJ2-1, with 10 bases that match TRBD2. Germline assignment: CDR1 SQVTM and CDR2 ANQGSEA. The CDR3 length is 14 residues. Trimming took 7 bases from V and 3 from J; bases not matched to a gene: 6. For the CDR3, the DNA is TGCAGCGGGGGGGCTAGCGGGAGCTACAATGAGCAGTTCTTC. Its translation is CSGGASGSYNEQFF.

This clone came up a few times. This chain links TRBV7-8 with TRBJ2-7, with 8 bases fitting TRBD2. The CDR3 is 14 residues long. The germline V gene has CDR1 SGHVS and CDR2 FQNEAQ. The junction had 8 bases not matched to a gene; V was cut back by 9 bases and J by 1 base. CDR3 amino acids: CASTRSGGSYEQYF. As DNA, the CDR3 is TGTGCCAGTACCAGGAGCGGGGGATCCTACGAGCAGTACTTC.

This sequence joins TRBV4-2 and TRBJ2-6; TRBD2 aligns across 11 bases. V was clipped by 0 bases and J by 0 bases; unmatched bases: 7. The CDR3 is made up of 20 amino acids. Per germline, CDR1 LGHNA and CDR2 YNFKEQ. The CDR3 here is CASSQDLAGGQFSGANVLTF. The CDR3 nucleotides are TGTGCCAGCAGCCAAGATCTAGCGGGAGGACAGTTCTCTGGGGCCAACGTCCTGACTTTC.

This clone showed up just a few times. The chain couples TRBV19 to TRBJ1-5; 7 nucleotides match TRBD1. J was trimmed by 0 bases and V by 3 bases; bases with no gene match: 11. The CDR3 is 18 amino acids. Germline CDR1 reads LNHDA; CDR2 reads SQIVND (reference sequence). In nucleotides, the CDR3 is TGTGCCAGTAGTATCCCCAACAGGGGAAGCTATAGCAATCAGCCCCAGCATTTT. It encodes CASSIPNRGSYSNQPQHF.

The rearrangement joins TRBV28 to TRBJ1-4; TRBD1 agrees at 7 bases. V shed 6 bases and J 5 bases; nucleotides not matched to a gene: 6. The CDR3 covers 14 residues. Germline CDR1 and CDR2: MDHEN and SYDVKM. The CDR3 nucleotides read TGTGCCAGCAGCCTAGTCAGGGGGAATGAAAAACTGTTTTTT. This codes for CASSLVRGNEKLFF.

The count of this clone is one. The V gene is TRBV18, the J gene TRBJ2-2; TRBD1 matches at 8 bases. The CDR3 has 16 residues. In germline, CDR1 is KGHSH, CDR2 LQKENI. V lost 1 base, J lost 6 bases, and 7 bases stayed unmatched. For the CDR3, the DNA is TGTGCCAGCTCACCACGTAGGTCCAGGGGGCCCGGGGAGCTGTTTTTT. Protein: CASSPRRSRGPGELFF.

This chain links TRBV6-2 or TRBV6-3 with TRBJ1-5, with a weak D call TRBD1 (6 bases). The CDR3 is 18 residues long. Germline V CDR1 and CDR2: MNHEY, SVGEGT. V gave up 5 bases and J gave up 2 bases, with 22 bases separating them. CDR3 coding DNA: TGTGCCAGCAGTCCGTTATACCGGGGGGGCCGGGGCAATCAGCCCCAGCATTTT. Protein product: CASSPLYRGGRGNQPQHF.

The chain uses TRBV9 and TRBJ1-4; no firm D call. Germline V gene lookup returns CDR1 SGDLS and CDR2 YYNGEE. The length of the CDR3 is 15 residues. V was trimmed by 0 bases and J by 4 bases, leaving 10 bases between them. The CDR3 coding sequence is TGTGCCAGCAGCGTAGGTAATACTAATAATGAAAAACTGTTTTTT. The encoded protein is CASSVGNTNNEKLFF. Supplemented by reference TRBV9 and TRBJ1-4, the full variable domain reads DSGVTQTPKHLITATGQRVTLRCSPRSGDLSVYWYQQSLDQGLQFLIQYYNGEERAKGNILERFSAQQFPDLHSELNLSSLELGDSALYFCASSVGNTNNEKLFFGSGTQLSVL.

The J gene is TRBJ2-3, the V gene TRBV27, with a tentative D call TRBD1 (5 bases). Trimming pared 2 bases from V and 4 bases from J, leaving 19 bases between. The CDR3 spans 17 residues. Germline V lookup: CDR1 MNHEY, CDR2 SMNVEV (reference sequence). The CDR3, as DNA: TGTGCCAGCAGTTTACTTCCTGCCAGGTACAGGCCAGATACGCAGTATTTT. Translated: CASSLLPARYRPDTQYF.

The CDR3 region is CASSRIRGTSGYEQYF. CDR3 DNA sequence: TGTGCCAGCAGCCGAATCCGAGGGACTAGCGGGTACGAGCAGTACTTC. The chain employs TRBV3-1 (or the pseudogene TRBV3-2) and TRBJ2-7; TRBD2 matches 12 bases. The CDR3 runs 16 residues. J was trimmed by 4 bases and V by 4 bases; bases with no gene match: 8. Per germline, CDR1 LGHDT and CDR2 YNNKEL (reference sequence).

The rearrangement links TRBV30 to TRBJ2-1, with D possibly TRBD1 on 6 matching bases. Per the germline V gene, CDR1 is GTSNPN and CDR2 is SVGIG (reference sequence). The ends were cut back, 3 bases at V and 0 bases at J, with 12 bases in the middle. The CDR3 runs to 15 residues. In DNA, the CDR3 is TGTGCCTGGAGGACGAGAGGGGGCTCCTACAATGAGCAGTTCTTC. It translates to CAWRTRGGSYNEQFF.

V and J are TRBV6-2 or TRBV6-3 and TRBJ1-6, with 7 bases that match TRBD1. Losses at the gene ends were 4 bases for V and 6 bases for J; bases not matched to a gene: 3. Germline-derived CDR1 and CDR2 are MNHEY and SVGEGT. This CDR3 has 14 amino acids. Here the CDR3 reads CASSFGTANSPLHF. In nucleotides, the CDR3 is TGTGCCAGCAGTTTCGGGACAGCTAATTCACCCCTCCACTTT.